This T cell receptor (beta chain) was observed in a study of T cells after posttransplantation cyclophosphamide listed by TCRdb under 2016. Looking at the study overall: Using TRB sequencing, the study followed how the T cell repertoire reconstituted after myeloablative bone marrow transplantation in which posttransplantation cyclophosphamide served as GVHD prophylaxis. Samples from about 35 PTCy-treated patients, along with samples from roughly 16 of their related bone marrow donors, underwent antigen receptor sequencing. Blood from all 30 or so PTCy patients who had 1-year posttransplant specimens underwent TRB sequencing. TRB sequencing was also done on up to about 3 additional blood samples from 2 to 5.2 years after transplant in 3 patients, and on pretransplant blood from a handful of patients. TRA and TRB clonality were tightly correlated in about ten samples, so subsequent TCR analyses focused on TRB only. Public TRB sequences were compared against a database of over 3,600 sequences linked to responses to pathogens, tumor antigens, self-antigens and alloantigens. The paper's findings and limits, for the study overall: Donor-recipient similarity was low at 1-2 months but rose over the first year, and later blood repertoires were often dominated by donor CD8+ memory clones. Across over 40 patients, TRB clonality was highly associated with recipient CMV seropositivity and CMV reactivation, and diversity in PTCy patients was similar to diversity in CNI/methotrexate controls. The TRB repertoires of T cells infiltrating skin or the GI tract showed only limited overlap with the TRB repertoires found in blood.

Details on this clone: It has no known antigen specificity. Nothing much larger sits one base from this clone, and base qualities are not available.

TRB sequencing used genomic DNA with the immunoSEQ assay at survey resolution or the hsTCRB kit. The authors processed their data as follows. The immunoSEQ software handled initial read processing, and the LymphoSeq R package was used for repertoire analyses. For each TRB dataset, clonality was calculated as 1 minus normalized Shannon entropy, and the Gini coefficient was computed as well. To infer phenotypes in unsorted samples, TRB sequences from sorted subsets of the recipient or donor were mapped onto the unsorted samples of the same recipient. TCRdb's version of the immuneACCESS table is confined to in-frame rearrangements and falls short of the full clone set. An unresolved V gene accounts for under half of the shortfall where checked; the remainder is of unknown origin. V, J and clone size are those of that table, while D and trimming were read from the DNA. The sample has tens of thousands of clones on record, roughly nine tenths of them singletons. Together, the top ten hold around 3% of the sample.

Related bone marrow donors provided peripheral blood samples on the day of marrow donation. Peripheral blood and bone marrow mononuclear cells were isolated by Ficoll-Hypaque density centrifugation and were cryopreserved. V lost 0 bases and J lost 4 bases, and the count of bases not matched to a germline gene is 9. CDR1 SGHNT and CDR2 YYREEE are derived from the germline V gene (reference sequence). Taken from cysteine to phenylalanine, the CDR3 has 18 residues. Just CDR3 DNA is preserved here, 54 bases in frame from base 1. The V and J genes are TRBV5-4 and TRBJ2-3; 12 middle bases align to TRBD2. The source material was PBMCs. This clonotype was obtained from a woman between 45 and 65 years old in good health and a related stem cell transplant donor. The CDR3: CASSLGLAGGLGPDTQYF. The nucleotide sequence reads TGTGCCAGCAGCTTGGGTCTAGCGGGGGGGTTGGGCCCAGATACGCAGTATTTT. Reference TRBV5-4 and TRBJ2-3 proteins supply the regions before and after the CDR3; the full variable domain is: ETGVTQSPTHLIKTRGQQVTLRCSSQSGHNTVSWYQQALGQGPQFIFQYYREEENGRGNFPPRFSGLQFPNYSSELNVNALELDDSALYLCASSLGLAGGLGPDTQYFGPGTRLTVL.